This TCR beta chain was captured by sequencing in a study of neurological immune-mediated disorders (dated by TCRdb to the late 2010s). The study in broad terms: Among the approximately 35 multiple sclerosis patients, relapsing-remitting MS accounted for approximately 31 and secondary progressive MS accounted for 3. Peripheral blood TCR-beta repertoires from patients with HTLV-I-associated myelopathy (HAM/TSP), patients with multiple sclerosis, and healthy controls were compared in the study using UMI-based sequencing. Alongside PBMC samples, the set of 80 to 130 TCR-beta libraries contained longitudinal samples, technical triplicates, and paired CD4+ and CD8+ T-cell subsets that had been sorted. Longitudinal HAM/TSP and healthy donors had 3 time-points each (roughly 3-45 month intervals). The cohort comprised about 70 subjects: roughly 15 HAM/TSP patients, roughly 34 multiple sclerosis patients and about 20 healthy controls.

Points the paper makes about the study in general: No clinical or MRI features were associated with the MS cluster, and the authors said that larger cohorts are needed. Repertoires from 18 of 34 MS patients were grouped by phylogenetic analysis into a cluster of related CDR3 sequences, suggesting a possible repertoire-level signature. TCR clonal expansion was greatest in HAM/TSP patients and smallest in MS patients, who ranked below even healthy controls. No identical CDR3 amino acid sequences were found to be shared among expanded clones across subjects, suggesting that TCR-beta repertoires were private in all groups.

There are many counts of this clonotype. Its specific antigen is unknown. Per-base quality was not reported, and no clone a single base away is much larger than it. To synthesize cDNA, template-switch 5'RACE was performed with a primer carrying a 10-nucleotide random unique molecular identifier so that each TCR transcript was tagged. Each sequencing run produced over 160 million TCR-beta sequences covering 15-18 subjects. Total RNA was extracted with the RNeasy kit. The KAPA Real-time Library Amplification kit was used to amplify TCR-beta VDJ regions with primers targeting the TCR constant region and the 5'RACE anchor. Sample indexes and Illumina adaptors were added in a first PCR, after which library yield was increased in a second PCR. The roughly 650 bp TCR product was size-selected on a 2% E-gel SizeSelection system after Ampure bead purification. Before pooling, library quality was checked on a Bioanalyzer, concentration was measured with Qubit, and libraries were quantified with the Kapa Library Quantification kit. Paired-end 2 x 150 bp sequencing of the libraries was performed on an Illumina HiSeq 2500. To increase sequence diversity, about 25-31% phiX was spiked into each library pool. Concerning the study's data processing: Quality-filtered reads were processed with the UMI-based MiGEC pipeline, which removed over 75% of raw TCR sequences during error correction. VDJ genes were aligned to IMGT germline references, and each clonotype was defined by a unique CDR3 amino acid sequence together with V-J genes. VDJtools evaluated clonal expansion, Shannon diversity and CDR3 relatedness (CalcPairwiseDistances, ClusterSamples); CLCbio workbench built phylogenetic trees. Expanded clones were defined as having at least 8 unique UMIs, based on coefficient-of-variation modelling across technical triplicates. TCRdb applied fastp at Q25 and MiXCR to the public reads, then kept only in-frame beta chains. Here each entry gathers all rows of one CDR3 protein and keeps the most common genes and DNA. V and J calls and clone size were set by TCRdb, not the authors. The sample records approximately 89,000 distinct CDR3 sequences, roughly 4.5% of which are singletons. 5% to 6% of the sample lies in the top ten.

The label giving this sample's time point can be read as: longitudinal time-point 3. For the unsorted PBMC libraries, 2 million PBMCs were stored in RNAlater at -80 degrees C until RNA extraction and were used to generate the libraries. The multiple sclerosis patients were enrolled in a US clinical protocol that used magnetic resonance imaging to evaluate disease progression. Peripheral blood was subjected to Ficoll-Hypaque density gradient centrifugation to isolate PBMCs, which were then cryopreserved in liquid nitrogen. Relative to germline, V is 1 base shorter and J is 3 bases shorter, with 16 bases between their ends. CDR1 and CDR2, per the germline V gene, are MGHRA and YSYEKL. The CDR3 contains 16 residues, cysteine and phenylalanine counted. Here the CDR3 DNA is all that survives: 48 bases in frame from base 1.

Rearrangement joined TRBV4-1 to TRBJ2-7, with the D gene too uncertain to name. The clonotype comes from an older woman with multiple sclerosis. The sequenced sample was PBMCs. The DNA reads TGCGCCAGCAGCCAAGGTGTGCAGGTCGGTTTCTACGAGCAGTACTTC. Translated, this gives CASSQGVQVGFYEQYF.